The clone carrying this T cell receptor beta chain was found many times. Its antigen is not known. One entry per CDR3 protein results from TCRdb running MiXCR on the reads. The sample lists around 60,000 distinct CDR3 sequences, around 21% occurring once. The entry originates in a study of lung T cells in sarcoidosis with Löfgren's syndrome. Study context: Sarcoidosis features CD4+ T cell accumulation in bronchoalveolar lavage fluid. Findings of the study overall: The most expanded V genes in Löfgren's patients were reportedly TRAV12-1 and TRBV2. Multiple Löfgren's syndrome patients reportedly shared TRAV12-1 and TRBV2 CDR3 motifs.

Germline V CDR1 and CDR2: MDHEN, SYDVKM. Trimming cost V 10 bases and J 5 bases; bases outside gene matches: 10. CDR3 length equals 14 residues. The rearrangement joins TRBV28 to TRBJ2-7, with TRBD1 matching 11 bases. The receptor's source is a human donor with sarcoidosis (Löfgren's syndrome or another form), or a control subject (not recorded which). Sequenced input: CD4+ T cells from PBMCs. The CDR3 reads CATRWDRGFDEQYF. Here the CDR3 DNA reads TGTGCCACCCGCTGGGACAGGGGGTTCGACGAGCAGTACTTC.